This entry describes one TCR beta chain. Its antigen is currently unknown. The data were obtained in a study of vaccination effects on CD4 cells after COVID-19. Before sequencing, viral peptide pools were used by the ViraFEST assay to expand antigen-specific CD4+ T cells. Subsequent to ten to eleven days of culture, CD4+ T cells were isolated. Sometime from March through December 2020, the person acquired a SARS-CoV-2 infection that PCR confirmed. Clones were read by immunoSEQ multiplex PCR, and TCRdb kept only the in-frame ones, dropping some. The sample holds more than 20,000 clones, 69% seen once. This CDR3 is 14 amino acids long. The V gene lost 3 bases and the J gene lost 6 bases, with 13 bases spanning the gap. Germline values: CDR1 SEHNR, CDR2 FQNEAQ (reference sequence). Study results and caveats: Pronounced clonal contraction occurred in clones induced by infection and by vaccine late after vaccination.

The sequence derives from a human donor who had a prior SARS-CoV-2 infection. The chain uses TRBV7-9 and TRBJ2-3; no firm D call. Source: CD4+ T cells from PBMCs cultured with SARS-CoV-2 spike peptides, taken before COVID-19 vaccination. The CDR3 DNA reads as TGTGCCAGCAGCTTCACCCCGTTGGGCGATACGCAGTATTTT. Protein product: CASSFTPLGDTQYF.